Listed below are T cell receptor beta chains from one sample, sequenced in a study of blood T cell repertoires in COVID-19. Only in-frame clones appear in the TCRdb table, and some are missing; sequencing was by immunoSEQ multiplex PCR. The sample yields 110,000 or so clones, about 87% seen once. The specimen was peripheral blood. These receptors were collected from a woman aged 45-60 years with acute or convalescent COVID-19. Both conserved end residues are part of each CDR3. D genes are given only for firm matches. Only some rows state a clone size, as once, few, many or a class for expanded clones.

j_gene: TRBJ1-2; abundance: .; v_gene: TRBV9; d_gene: TRBD1; CDR3aa: CASSVLGTEYGYTF; CDR3nt: TGTGCCAGCAGCGTTTTGGGGACAGAATATGGCTACACCTTC
j_gene: TRBJ2-3; abundance: .; v_gene: TRBV27; d_gene: .; CDR3aa: CASSLSIRGDTQYF; CDR3nt: TGTGCCAGCAGTTTATCGATAAGGGGGGATACGCAGTATTTT
j_gene: TRBJ2-2; abundance: .; v_gene: TRBV6-1; d_gene: .; CDR3aa: CASREGDYTGELFF; CDR3nt: TGTGCCAGCAGAGAAGGGGACTACACCGGGGAGCTGTTTTTT
j_gene: TRBJ1-5; abundance: .; v_gene: TRBV2; d_gene: TRBD1; CDR3aa: CASSDRGRGSQPQHF; CDR3nt: TGTGCCAGCAGTGACAGGGGGCGGGGGAGTCAGCCCCAGCATTTT
j_gene: TRBJ1-1; abundance: .; v_gene: TRBV12-3/TRBV12-4; d_gene: .; CDR3aa: CASSLQVNTEAFF; CDR3nt: TGTGCCAGCAGTTTGCAGGTGAACACTGAAGCTTTCTTT
j_gene: TRBJ2-1; abundance: .; v_gene: TRBV7-3; d_gene: .; CDR3aa: CASSLTGGEQFF; CDR3nt: TGTGCCAGCAGCTTAACAGGCGGTGAGCAGTTCTTC
j_gene: TRBJ1-2; abundance: once; v_gene: TRBV5-4; d_gene: .; CDR3aa: CASSPPLADARSYGYTF; CDR3nt: TGTGCCAGCAGCCCACCCCTCGCGGATGCGCGAAGCTATGGCTACACCTTC
j_gene: TRBJ2-5; abundance: .; v_gene: TRBV28; d_gene: TRBD2; CDR3aa: CASSLIGRDLETQYF; CDR3nt: TGTGCCAGCAGTTTAATCGGGAGGGATTTGGAGACCCAGTACTTC
j_gene: TRBJ1-6; abundance: .; v_gene: TRBV19; d_gene: .; CDR3aa: CASSMKVLRKHSPLHF; CDR3nt: TGTGCCAGTAGTATGAAGGTACTGAGGAAACATTCACCCCTCCACTTT
j_gene: TRBJ1-6; abundance: .; v_gene: TRBV27; d_gene: .; CDR3aa: CASSLFGGEGDSPLHF; CDR3nt: TGTGCCAGCAGTTTATTCGGGGGGGAGGGGGATTCACCCCTCCACTTT
j_gene: TRBJ2-1; abundance: once; v_gene: TRBV7-9; d_gene: .; CDR3aa: CASSPPRDYNEQFF; CDR3nt: TGTGCCAGCAGCCCACCGCGGGATTACAATGAGCAGTTCTTC
j_gene: TRBJ1-2; abundance: .; v_gene: TRBV7-9; d_gene: TRBD1; CDR3aa: CASSLAQGATIHTF; CDR3nt: TGTGCCAGCAGCTTAGCACAGGGGGCGACTATCCACACCTTC
j_gene: TRBJ1-2; abundance: .; v_gene: TRBV14; d_gene: TRBD1; CDR3aa: CASSRSGTVYGYTF; CDR3nt: TGTGCCAGCAGCCGGTCCGGGACAGTTTATGGCTACACCTTC
j_gene: TRBJ2-7; abundance: .; v_gene: TRBV3-1/TRBV3-2; d_gene: TRBD1; CDR3aa: CASSQTPGQIYEQYF; CDR3nt: TGTGCCAGCAGCCAAACTCCGGGACAGATCTACGAGCAGTACTTC
j_gene: TRBJ2-5; abundance: once; v_gene: TRBV27; d_gene: .; CDR3aa: CASSLGADYGTQYF; CDR3nt: TGTGCCAGCAGTTTAGGGGCGGATTATGGGACCCAGTACTTC
j_gene: TRBJ2-1; abundance: once; v_gene: TRBV12-3/TRBV12-4; d_gene: .; CDR3aa: CASIFTGGLQFF; CDR3nt: TGTGCCAGCATCTTTACTGGGGGGTTGCAGTTCTTC
j_gene: TRBJ1-3; abundance: .; v_gene: TRBV28; d_gene: .; CDR3aa: CASSPGGSGNTIYF; CDR3nt: TGTGCCAGCAGCCCCGGAGGGTCTGGAAACACCATATATTTT
j_gene: TRBJ2-1; abundance: once; v_gene: TRBV6-5; d_gene: TRBD1; CDR3aa: CASRVRDRDNEQFF; CDR3nt: TGTGCCAGCAGGGTCCGGGACAGGGACAATGAGCAGTTCTTC
j_gene: TRBJ2-5; abundance: .; v_gene: TRBV27; d_gene: TRBD2; CDR3aa: CASSSRLAGVSETQYF; CDR3nt: TGTGCCAGCAGTTCTCGACTAGCGGGAGTTTCAGAGACCCAGTACTTC
j_gene: TRBJ2-7; abundance: .; v_gene: TRBV24-1; d_gene: TRBD2; CDR3aa: CATSEAGAPKYEQYF; CDR3nt: TGTGCCACCAGTGAAGCGGGGGCGCCTAAATACGAGCAGTACTTC
j_gene: TRBJ2-7; abundance: .; v_gene: TRBV25-1; d_gene: TRBD1; CDR3aa: CASSASRDSSYEQYF; CDR3nt: TGTGCCAGCAGTGCGTCCCGGGACAGCTCCTACGAGCAGTACTTC
j_gene: TRBJ2-1; abundance: .; v_gene: TRBV10-3; d_gene: TRBD2; CDR3aa: CATPSGVDYNEQFF; CDR3nt: TGTGCCACTCCTAGCGGGGTGGATTACAATGAGCAGTTCTTC
j_gene: TRBJ1-4; abundance: once; v_gene: TRBV4-3; d_gene: .; CDR3aa: CASSHDKGLGEKLFF; CDR3nt: TGCGCCAGCAGCCACGATAAGGGGTTGGGTGAAAAACTGTTTTTT